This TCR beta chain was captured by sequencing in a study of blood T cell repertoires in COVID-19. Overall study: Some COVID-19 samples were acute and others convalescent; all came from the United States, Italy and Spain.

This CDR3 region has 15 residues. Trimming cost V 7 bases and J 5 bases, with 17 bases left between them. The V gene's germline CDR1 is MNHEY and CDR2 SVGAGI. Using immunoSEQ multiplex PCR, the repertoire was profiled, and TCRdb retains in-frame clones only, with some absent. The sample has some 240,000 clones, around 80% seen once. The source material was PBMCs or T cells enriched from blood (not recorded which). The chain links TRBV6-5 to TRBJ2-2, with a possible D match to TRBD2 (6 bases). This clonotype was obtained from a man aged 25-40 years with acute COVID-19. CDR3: CASIRLGGLTGELFF. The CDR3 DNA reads TGTGCCAGCATCCGACTAGGAGGGCTTACCGGGGAGCTGTTTTTT.